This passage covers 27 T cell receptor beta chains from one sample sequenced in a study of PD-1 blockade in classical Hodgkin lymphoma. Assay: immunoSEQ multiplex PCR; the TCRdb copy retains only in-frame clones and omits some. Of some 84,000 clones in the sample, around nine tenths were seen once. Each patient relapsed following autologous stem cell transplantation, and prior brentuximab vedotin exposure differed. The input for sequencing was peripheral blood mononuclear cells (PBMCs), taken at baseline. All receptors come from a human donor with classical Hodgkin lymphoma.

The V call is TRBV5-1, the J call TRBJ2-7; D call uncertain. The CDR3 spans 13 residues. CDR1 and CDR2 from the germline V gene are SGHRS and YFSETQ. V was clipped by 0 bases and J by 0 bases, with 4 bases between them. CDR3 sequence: CASSLAGSYEQYF. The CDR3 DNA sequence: TGCGCCAGCAGCTTGGCCGGCTCCTACGAGCAGTACTTC. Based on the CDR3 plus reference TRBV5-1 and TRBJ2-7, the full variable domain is KAGVTQTPRYLIKTRGQQVTLSCSPISGHRSVSWYQQTPGQGLQFLFEYFSETQRNKGNFPGRFSGRQFSNSRSEMNVSTLELGDSALYLCASSLAGSYEQYFGPGTRLTVT.

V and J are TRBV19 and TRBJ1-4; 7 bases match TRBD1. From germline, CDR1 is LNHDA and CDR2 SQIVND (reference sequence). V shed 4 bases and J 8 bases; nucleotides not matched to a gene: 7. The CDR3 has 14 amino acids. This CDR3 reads CASSTGQTGEKLFF. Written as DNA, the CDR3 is TGTGCCAGTAGTACGGGACAGACCGGAGAAAAACTGTTTTTT.

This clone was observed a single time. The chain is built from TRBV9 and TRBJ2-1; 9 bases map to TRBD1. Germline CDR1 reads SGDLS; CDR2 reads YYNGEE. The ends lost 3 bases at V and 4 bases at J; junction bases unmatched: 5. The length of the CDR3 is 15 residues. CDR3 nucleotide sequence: TGTGCCAGCAGCGCCGGGACAGGGTCATACAATGAGCAGTTCTTC. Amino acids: CASSAGTGSYNEQFF.

The CDR3 protein is CASTSSSNQPQHF. The DNA for the CDR3 is TGTGCCAGTACCTCAAGTAGCAATCAGCCCCAGCATTTT. This chain joins TRBV19 and TRBJ1-5; D remains ambiguous. The ends were cut back, 7 bases at V and 0 bases at J, with 7 bases in the middle. The CDR3 has 13 amino acids. Germline lookup yields CDR1 LNHDA and CDR2 SQIVND (reference sequence).

The CDR3 spells CASSLSGLSGNEQFF. The CDR3 bases are TGTGCCAGCAGCTTAAGCGGGCTAAGCGGGAATGAGCAGTTCTTC. The rearrangement uses TRBV7-6 and TRBJ2-1, with D perhaps matching TRBD2 (6 bases). CDR3 length equals 15 residues. Germline-derived CDR1 and CDR2 are SGHVS and FNYEAQ. The germline V and J ends were trimmed by 2 bases and 7 bases, with 15 bases remaining between them.

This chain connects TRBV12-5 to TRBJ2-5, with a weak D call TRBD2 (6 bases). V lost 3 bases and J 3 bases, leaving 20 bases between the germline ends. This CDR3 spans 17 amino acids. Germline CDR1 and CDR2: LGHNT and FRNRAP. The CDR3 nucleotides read TGTGCTAGTGGTTTTTATCGGACCGGGACTGGAGAAGAGACCCAGTACTTC. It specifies CASGFYRTGTGEETQYF.

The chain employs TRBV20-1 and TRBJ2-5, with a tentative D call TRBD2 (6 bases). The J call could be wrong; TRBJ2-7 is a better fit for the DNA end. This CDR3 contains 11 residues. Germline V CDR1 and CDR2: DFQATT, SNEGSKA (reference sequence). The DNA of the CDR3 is TGCAGTGCTATGGGACTCTACGAGCAGTACTTC. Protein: CSAMGLYEQYF.

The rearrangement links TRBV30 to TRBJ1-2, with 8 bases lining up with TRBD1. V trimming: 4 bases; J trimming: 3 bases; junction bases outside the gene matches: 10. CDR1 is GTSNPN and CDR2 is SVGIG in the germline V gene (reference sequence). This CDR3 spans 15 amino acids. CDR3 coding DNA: TGTGCCTGGACCAGGGGACAGGTGCTGGACTATGGCTACACCTTC. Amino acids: CAWTRGQVLDYGYTF.

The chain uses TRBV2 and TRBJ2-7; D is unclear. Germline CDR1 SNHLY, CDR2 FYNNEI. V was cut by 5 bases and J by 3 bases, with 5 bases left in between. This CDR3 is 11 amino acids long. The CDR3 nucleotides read TGTGCCAGCAGTCTCGTCTACGAGCAGTACTTC. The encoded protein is CASSLVYEQYF. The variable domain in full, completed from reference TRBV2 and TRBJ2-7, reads EPEVTQTPSHQVTQMGQEVILRCVPISNHLYFYWYRQILGQKVEFLVSFYNNEISEKSEIFDDQFSVERPDGSNFTLKIRSTKLEDSAMYFCASSLVYEQYFGPGTRLTVT.

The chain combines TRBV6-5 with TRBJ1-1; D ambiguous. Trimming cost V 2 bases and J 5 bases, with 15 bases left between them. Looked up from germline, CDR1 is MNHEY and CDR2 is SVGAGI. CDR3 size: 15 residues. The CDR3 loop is CASSYLEGRDTEAFF. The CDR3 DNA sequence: TGTGCCAGCAGTTACCTCGAAGGGAGGGATACTGAAGCTTTCTTT.

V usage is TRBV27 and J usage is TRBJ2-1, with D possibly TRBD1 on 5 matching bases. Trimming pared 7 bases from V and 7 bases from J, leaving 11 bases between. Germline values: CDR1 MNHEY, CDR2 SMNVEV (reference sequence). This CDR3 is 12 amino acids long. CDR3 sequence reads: CASISGLNEQFF. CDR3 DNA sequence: TGTGCCAGCATATCAGGGTTAAATGAGCAGTTCTTC.

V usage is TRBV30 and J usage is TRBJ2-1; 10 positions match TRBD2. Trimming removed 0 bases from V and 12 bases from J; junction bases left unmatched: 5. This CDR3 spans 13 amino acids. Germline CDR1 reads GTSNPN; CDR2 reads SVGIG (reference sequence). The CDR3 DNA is TGTGCCTGGAGTGTTTCAGCGGGAGGGGGGCAGTTCTTC. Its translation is CAWSVSAGGGQFF.

The CDR3 DNA is TGTGCCAGCAGCAAGCTAGCGAGATACACAGATACGCAGTATTTT. Its protein product is CASSKLARYTDTQYF. The rearrangement links TRBV6-6 to TRBJ2-3, with TRBD2 as a possible D gene (6 bases). V dropped 6 bases and J dropped 2 bases, with 15 bases sitting between them. The CDR3 runs to 15 residues. From germline, CDR1 is MNHNY and CDR2 SVGAGI (reference sequence).

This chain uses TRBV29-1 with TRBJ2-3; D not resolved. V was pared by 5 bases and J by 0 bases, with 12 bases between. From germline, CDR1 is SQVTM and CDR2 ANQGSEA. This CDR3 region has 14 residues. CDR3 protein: CSVWSFRSTDTQYF. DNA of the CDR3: TGCAGCGTTTGGTCCTTCAGAAGCACAGATACGCAGTATTTT.

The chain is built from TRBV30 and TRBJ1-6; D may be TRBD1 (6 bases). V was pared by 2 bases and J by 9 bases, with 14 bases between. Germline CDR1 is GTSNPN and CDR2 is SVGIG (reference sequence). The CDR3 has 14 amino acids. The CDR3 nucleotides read TGTGCCTGGAGTCGGATAACCAGGGGTTCACCCCTCCACTTT. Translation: CAWSRITRGSPLHF.

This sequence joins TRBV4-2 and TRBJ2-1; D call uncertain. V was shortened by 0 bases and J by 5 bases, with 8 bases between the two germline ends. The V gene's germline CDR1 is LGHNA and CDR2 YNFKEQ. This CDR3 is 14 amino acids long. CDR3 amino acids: CASSQDTPDNEQFF. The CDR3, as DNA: TGTGCCAGCAGCCAAGATACCCCAGACAATGAGCAGTTCTTC.

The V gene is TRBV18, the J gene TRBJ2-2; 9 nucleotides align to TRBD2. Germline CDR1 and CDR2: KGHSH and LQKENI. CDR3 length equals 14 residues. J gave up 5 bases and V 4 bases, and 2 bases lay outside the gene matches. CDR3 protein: CASSLAGETGELFF. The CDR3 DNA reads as TGTGCCAGCTCACTAGCGGGAGAGACCGGGGAGCTGTTTTTT. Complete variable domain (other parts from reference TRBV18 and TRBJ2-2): NAGVMQNPRHLVRRRGQEARLRCSPMKGHSHVYWYRQLPEEGLKFMVYLQKENIIDESGMPKERFSAEFPKEGPSILRIQQVVRGDSAAYFCASSLAGETGELFFGEGSRLTVL.

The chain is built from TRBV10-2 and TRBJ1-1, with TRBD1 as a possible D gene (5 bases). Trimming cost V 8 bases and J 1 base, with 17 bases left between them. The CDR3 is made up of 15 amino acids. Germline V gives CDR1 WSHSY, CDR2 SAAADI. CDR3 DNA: TGCGCCAGCGGGGATCTTAGGGGTGCGAACACTGAAGCTTTCTTT. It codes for CASGDLRGANTEAFF.

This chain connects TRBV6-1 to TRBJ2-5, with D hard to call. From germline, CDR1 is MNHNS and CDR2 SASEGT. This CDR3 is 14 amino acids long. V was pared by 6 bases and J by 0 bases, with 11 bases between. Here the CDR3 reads CASSGPGYQETQYF. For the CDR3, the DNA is TGTGCCAGCAGCGGGCCGGGTTACCAAGAGACCCAGTACTTC.

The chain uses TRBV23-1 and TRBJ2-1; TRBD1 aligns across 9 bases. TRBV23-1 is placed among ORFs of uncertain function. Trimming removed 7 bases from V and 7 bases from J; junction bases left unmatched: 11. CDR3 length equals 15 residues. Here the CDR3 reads CASTTRGDRVNEQFF. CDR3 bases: TGCGCCAGCACGACCCGGGGGGACAGGGTAAATGAGCAGTTCTTC.

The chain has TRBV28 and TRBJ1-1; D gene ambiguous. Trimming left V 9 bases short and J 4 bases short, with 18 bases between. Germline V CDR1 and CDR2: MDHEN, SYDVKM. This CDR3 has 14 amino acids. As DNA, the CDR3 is TGTGCCAGTCGGCGTGATGGGGTCAGCACTGAAGCTTTCTTT. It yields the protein CASRRDGVSTEAFF. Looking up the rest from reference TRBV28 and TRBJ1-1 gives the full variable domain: DVKVTQSSRYLVKRTGEKVFLECVQDMDHENMFWYRQDPGLGLRLIYFSYDVKMKEKGDIPEGYSVSREKKERFSLILESASTNQTSMYLCASRRDGVSTEAFFGQGTRLTVV.

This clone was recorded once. The CDR3 bases are TGTGCCAGCAGTTTCCAAGCAACAACAGGGAACACCATATATTTT. It yields the protein CASSFQATTGNTIYF. The chain uses TRBV2 and TRBJ1-3, with a possible D match to TRBD1 (6 bases). CDR3 length: 15 amino acids. Looked up from germline, CDR1 is SNHLY and CDR2 is FYNNEI. Between the trimmed V and J ends, which lost 5 bases and 7 bases, there was a span of 18 bases.

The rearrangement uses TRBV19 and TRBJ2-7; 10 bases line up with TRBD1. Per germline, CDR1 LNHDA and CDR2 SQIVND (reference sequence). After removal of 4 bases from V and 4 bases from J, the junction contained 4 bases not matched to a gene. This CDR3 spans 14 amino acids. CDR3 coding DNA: TGTGCCAGTAGTAGACGGGACAGGGGATACGAGCAGTACTTC. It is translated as CASSRRDRGYEQYF.

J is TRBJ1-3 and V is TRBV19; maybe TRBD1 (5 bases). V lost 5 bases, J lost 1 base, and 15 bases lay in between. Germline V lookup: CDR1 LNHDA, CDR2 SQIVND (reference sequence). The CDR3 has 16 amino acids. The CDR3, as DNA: TGTGCCAGTAGTCCCCGGGACGGCCTTTCTGGAAACACCATATATTTT. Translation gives CASSPRDGLSGNTIYF.

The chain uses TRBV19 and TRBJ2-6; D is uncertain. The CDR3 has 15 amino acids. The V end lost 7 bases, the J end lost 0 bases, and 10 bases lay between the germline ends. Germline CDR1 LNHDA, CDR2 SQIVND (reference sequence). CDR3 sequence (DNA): TGTGCCAGTACCGCCGTGATCTCTGGGGCCAACGTCCTGACTTTC. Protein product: CASTAVISGANVLTF.

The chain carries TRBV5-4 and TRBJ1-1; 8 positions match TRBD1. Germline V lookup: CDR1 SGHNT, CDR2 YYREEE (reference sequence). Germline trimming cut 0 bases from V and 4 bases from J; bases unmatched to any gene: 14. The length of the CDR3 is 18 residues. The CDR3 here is CASSLASGGSGGTTEAFF. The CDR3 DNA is TGTGCCAGCAGCTTGGCTTCAGGGGGCTCGGGTGGTACCACTGAAGCTTTCTTT.

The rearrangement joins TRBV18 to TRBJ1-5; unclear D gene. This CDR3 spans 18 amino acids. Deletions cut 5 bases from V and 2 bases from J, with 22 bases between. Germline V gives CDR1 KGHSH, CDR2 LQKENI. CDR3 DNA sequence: TGTGCCAGCTCATCCAAGCCCGGGCCCACGGTGGGCAATCAGCCCCAGCATTTT. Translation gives CASSSKPGPTVGNQPQHF.